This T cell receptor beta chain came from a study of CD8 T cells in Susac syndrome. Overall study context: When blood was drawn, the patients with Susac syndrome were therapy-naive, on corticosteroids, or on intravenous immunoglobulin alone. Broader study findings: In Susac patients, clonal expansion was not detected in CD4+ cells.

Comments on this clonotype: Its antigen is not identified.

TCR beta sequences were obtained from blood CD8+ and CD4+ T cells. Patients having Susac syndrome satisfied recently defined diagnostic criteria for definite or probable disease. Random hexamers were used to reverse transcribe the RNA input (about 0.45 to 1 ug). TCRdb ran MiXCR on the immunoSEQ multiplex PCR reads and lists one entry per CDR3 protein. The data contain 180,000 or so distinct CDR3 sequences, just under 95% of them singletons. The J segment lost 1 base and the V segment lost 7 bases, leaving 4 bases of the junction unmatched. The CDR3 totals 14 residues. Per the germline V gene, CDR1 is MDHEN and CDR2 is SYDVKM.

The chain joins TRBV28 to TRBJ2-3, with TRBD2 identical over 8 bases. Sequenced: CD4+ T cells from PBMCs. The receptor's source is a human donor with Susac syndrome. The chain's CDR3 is CASTEAGGTDTQYF. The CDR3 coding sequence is TGTGCCAGCACCGAAGCGGGAGGCACAGATACGCAGTATTTT.